This T cell receptor (delta chain) was recorded in a study of γδ T cells in repeated Plasmodium falciparum infection. Study-level information: Age- and gender-matched Australian children served as comparison for malaria-exposed Malian children.

Judged by abundance, this clone is medium-sized. What it binds is not known. Other DNA sequences in the sample encode the same CDR3. Trimming pared 2 bases from V and 4 bases from J, leaving 16 bases between. Germline lookup yields CDR1 GEAIGNYY and CDR2 EKD. The CDR3 runs to 16 residues. Flow sorting of PBMC yielded separate Vgamma9/Vdelta2+ and Vdelta2-negative gammadelta T cell populations for bulk repertoire analysis. Each sorted gammadelta sample had TRG and TRD chains sequenced. TCRdb fed the multiplex PCR reads into CATT to redo clone calling. Of roughly 48,000 delta-chain clones in the sample, around 1.6% are singletons; the top ten hold about 9.1%. Study-wide findings and caveats: Compared with Australian children, Malian Vdelta2-negative repertoires seemed more clonal, less diverse, less shared.

This sequence joins TRDV2 and TRDJ2; D perhaps matches TRDD3 (5 bases). This receptor was taken from a pool of human donors (malaria-infected and uninfected, not separated). Sequences were obtained from gamma-delta T cells from blood. This CDR3 reads CACDIIGVGETAQLFF. CDR3 in DNA: TGTGCCTGTGACATAATTGGGGTGGGAGAGACAGCACAACTCTTCTTT.